The 14 T cell receptor beta chains below come from one sample, sequenced in a study of cytomegalovirus exposure and HLA in healthy donors. Primers included in the PCR were 60 Vbeta and 13 Jbeta primers. Assay: immunoSEQ multiplex PCR; the TCRdb copy retains only in-frame clones and omits some. This sample's table has 200,000 or so clones. Source material: PBMCs. These receptors were taken from a boy between 10 and 17 years old in good health and CMV-seronegative.

The rearrangement links TRBV11-2 to TRBJ1-2; D remains unclear. This CDR3 comprises 14 residues. The germline CDR1 and CDR2 sequences are SGHAT and FQNNGV. Trimming cost V 6 bases and J 2 bases, with 13 bases left between them. CDR3 sequence reads: CASRPRSGNYGYTF. CDR3 DNA sequence: TGTGCCAGCAGGCCACGGTCGGGAAACTATGGCTACACCTTC.

The rearrangement links TRBV29-1 to TRBJ2-5; D may be TRBD2 (7 bases). The CDR3 is 15 amino acids. The germline gives CDR1 SQVTM, CDR2 ANQGSEA. V was shortened by 1 base and J by 4 bases, with 16 bases between the two germline ends. CDR3: CSVEVSGGPGETQYF. CDR3 bases: TGCAGCGTTGAAGTTTCGGGGGGCCCTGGAGAGACCCAGTACTTC.

V and J are TRBV5-1 and TRBJ2-7; 10 positions match TRBD2. CDR1 SGHRS and CDR2 YFSETQ come from the germline V gene. With 2 bases clipped from V and 1 base from J, the junction kept 9 bases outside the gene matches. The length of the CDR3 is 17 residues. The CDR3 is CASSLEPSGGSSYEQYF. CDR3 DNA: TGCGCCAGCAGCTTAGAACCTAGCGGGGGTTCGTCCTACGAGCAGTACTTC.

This chain connects TRBV14 to TRBJ1-2; D unclear. CDR1 SGHDN and CDR2 FVKESK come from the germline V gene. This CDR3 has 16 amino acids. Trimming left V 0 bases short and J 4 bases short, with 15 bases between. CDR3 sequence (DNA): TGTGCCAGCAGCCAAGACGGTCGAGGGTTGGGCTATGGCTACACCTTC. This sequence encodes CASSQDGRGLGYGYTF.

The chain has TRBV30 and TRBJ2-5, with D possibly matching TRBD2 (5 bases). V was shortened by 4 bases and J by 2 bases, with 17 bases between the two germline ends. The CDR3 runs to 15 residues. The V gene's germline CDR1 is GTSNPN and CDR2 SVGIG (reference sequence). The CDR3 reads CAWKATQRWQETQYF. Written as DNA, the CDR3 is TGTGCCTGGAAAGCAACCCAGCGGTGGCAAGAGACCCAGTACTTC.

The V call is TRBV6-5, the J call TRBJ1-2; 9 bases match TRBD1. There are 13 residues in the CDR3. V was clipped by 6 bases and J by 4 bases; unmatched bases: 3. The germline V gene encodes CDR1 MNHEY and CDR2 SVGAGI. The CDR3 bases are TGTGCCAGCAGGGGGACAGGGACCTATGGCTACACCTTC. This sequence encodes CASRGTGTYGYTF.

This chain joins TRBV19 and TRBJ1-2; D perhaps matches TRBD1 (6 bases). The CDR3 has 13 amino acids. The V end lost 3 bases, the J end lost 8 bases, and 13 bases lay between the germline ends. Germline V CDR1 and CDR2: LNHDA, SQIVND (reference sequence). CDR3 DNA sequence: TGTGCCAGTAGTATTCCTCCGACAGGCGGCTACACCTTC. As protein: CASSIPPTGGYTF.

This chain uses TRBV19 with TRBJ2-1, with 9 bases fitting TRBD1. The length of the CDR3 is 13 residues. Germline V gives CDR1 LNHDA, CDR2 SQIVND (reference sequence). Losses at the gene ends were 6 bases for V and 9 bases for J; bases not matched to a gene: 6. The DNA of the CDR3 is TGTGCCAGTAGCCGTGACAGGGGGGCTGAGCAGTTCTTC. Protein product: CASSRDRGAEQFF.

The chain combines TRBV7-6 with TRBJ2-5, with D possibly being TRBD1 (5 bases). The ends were cut back, 3 bases at V and 5 bases at J, with 19 bases in the middle. CDR3 length: 16 amino acids. Germline V gene data show CDR1 as SGHVS and CDR2 as FNYEAQ. In nucleotides, the CDR3 is TGTGCCAGCAGCTTCCTATCAGGGATCCCCGGGGAGACCCAGTACTTC. As protein: CASSFLSGIPGETQYF.

The chain has TRBV15 and TRBJ2-3, with 12 positions matching TRBD2. Germline lookup yields CDR1 LNHNV and CDR2 YYDKDF (reference sequence). V shed 0 bases and J 0 bases; nucleotides not matched to a gene: 7. CDR3 size: 19 residues. The CDR3 region has the DNA TGTGCCACCAGCAGAGACAGGCTAGCGGGGGGGTGGAGCACAGATACGCAGTATTTT. This codes for CATSRDRLAGGWSTDTQYF.

The CDR3 DNA reads as TGTGCCAGTAGTACCGGGACAGGGGTTGAGCAGTACTTC. Translation gives CASSTGTGVEQYF. This chain links TRBV19 with TRBJ2-7; 10 bases match TRBD1. Unmatched junction bases numbered 4, after V lost 4 bases and J lost 7 bases. The CDR3 loop spans 13 amino acids. CDR1 and CDR2 from the germline V gene are LNHDA and SQIVND (reference sequence).

Here the CDR3 DNA reads TGTGCCAGCAGTAACGACAGGGGGGGAACTGAAGCTTTCTTT. This gives the protein CASSNDRGGTEAFF. The chain has TRBV6-5 and TRBJ1-1, with 9 nucleotides matching TRBD1. The V and J ends lost 5 bases and 5 bases, in that order; junction bases with no gene match: 6. The CDR3 contains 14 residues. The germline V gene has CDR1 MNHEY and CDR2 SVGAGI.

The chain uses TRBV30 and TRBJ1-2, with TRBD1 matching 7 bases. Trimming cost V 5 bases and J 4 bases; bases outside gene matches: 4. CDR3 length: 12 residues. Germline V gives CDR1 GTSNPN, CDR2 SVGIG (reference sequence). The chain's CDR3 is CAWWDSSYGYTF. CDR3 bases: TGTGCCTGGTGGGACAGCTCCTATGGCTACACCTTC.

The chain employs TRBV10-1 and TRBJ2-6, with D unclear. CDR1 and CDR2 from the germline V gene are WNHNN and SYGVQD (reference sequence). The CDR3 spans 15 residues. Trimming took off 3 bases at V and 0 bases at J, with 6 bases between the two ends. CDR3 protein: CASSDKNSGANVLTF. CDR3 DNA sequence: TGCGCCAGCAGTGACAAAAACTCTGGGGCCAACGTCCTGACTTTC.